This T cell receptor (beta chain) was recovered during a study of somatic mutations in cytotoxic T cells in rheumatoid arthritis. This CDR3 is 14 amino acids long. Germline values: CDR1 SGHDT, CDR2 YYEEEE. Trimming removed 3 bases from V and 5 bases from J, with 14 bases in between. Study outcomes and limitations: It was in rheumatoid arthritis patients, but not in healthy controls, that CD8+ clonality increased with age. Among 65 to 75 patients, roughly 8 showed a largest CD8+ clone that surpassed 20% of CD8+ cells.

Data came from immunoSEQ multiplex PCR; TCRdb stores just in-frame clones and leaves some out. The data hold 15,000 to 20,000 clones, with over 75% observed a single time. Positively selected by magnetic beads, CD4+ and CD8+ cells were purity-checked by flow cytometry. Note on this clone: Its specificity is not known.

The chain combines TRBV5-6 with TRBJ1-1, with D perhaps matching TRBD1 (5 bases). The sample consisted of CD8+ T cells sorted from blood. The clonotype comes from an adult with rheumatoid arthritis. Here the CDR3 DNA reads TGTGCCAGCAGCTCAAAATGGGGGGGAACTGAAGCTTTCTTT. This codes for CASSSKWGGTEAFF.